These T cell receptor beta chains were read from a single sample in a study of cytomegalovirus exposure and HLA in healthy donors. Assay used: immunoSEQ multiplex PCR; TCRdb lists only in-frame clones, some missing. Of approximately 170,000 clones in the sample, 77% were seen once. The source material was PBMCs. These receptors were obtained from a female donor in good health and CMV-seronegative. The conserved cysteine and the conserved F or W are not part of the CDR3 here. Fields, in order: J gene, V gene, CDR3 length, CDR3 protein.

j_gene: TRBJ2-1
v_gene: TRBV5-6
len: 15
CDR3aa: ASSFSIGQGTHNEQF

j_gene: TRBJ1-2
v_gene: TRBV5-8
len: 12
CDR3aa: ASSRRVNSYGYT

j_gene: TRBJ2-1
v_gene: TRBV9
len: 15
CDR3aa: ASSREGDRGSYNEQF

j_gene: TRBJ2-7
v_gene: TRBV18
len: 14
CDR3aa: ASSPGQGFELGEQY

j_gene: NA
v_gene: TRBV27
len: 14
CDR3aa: ASSLFQGGIPYEQY

j_gene: TRBJ1-2
v_gene: TRBV10-3
len: 13
CDR3aa: AISDGQGASDGYT

j_gene: TRBJ1-1
v_gene: TRBV30
len: 11
CDR3aa: AWSDQGNTEAF

j_gene: TRBJ2-1
v_gene: TRBV9
len: 14
CDR3aa: ASSAPLLGAGYEQF

j_gene: TRBJ2-3
v_gene: TRBV30
len: 12
CDR3aa: ACDISGSTDTQY

j_gene: TRBJ2-5
v_gene: TRBV5-4
len: 15
CDR3aa: ASSSGPQRGLRETQY

j_gene: TRBJ1-3
v_gene: TRBV11-2
len: 13
CDR3aa: ASSSGTASGNTIY

j_gene: TRBJ2-5
v_gene: TRBV25-1
len: 12
CDR3aa: ASGDRGKGETQY

j_gene: TRBJ1-6
v_gene: TRBV30
len: 11
CDR3aa: AWSRGGNSPLH

j_gene: TRBJ2-1
v_gene: TRBV19
len: 10
CDR3aa: ASSIIGNEQF

j_gene: TRBJ2-7
v_gene: TRBV2
len: 10
CDR3aa: ASSGQGYEQY

j_gene: TRBJ2-3
v_gene: TRBV28
len: 14
CDR3aa: ASSAPRGSSTDTQY

j_gene: TRBJ1-4
v_gene: TRBV10-3
len: 14
CDR3aa: AISEGGGTQGEKLF

j_gene: TRBJ2-1
v_gene: TRBV2
len: 11
CDR3aa: ASSGVSMVEQF

j_gene: TRBJ2-1
v_gene: TRBV5-1
len: 17
CDR3aa: ASSLVTSGRQRIYNEQF

j_gene: TRBJ1-1
v_gene: TRBV18
len: 10
CDR3aa: ASSLSNIEAF

j_gene: TRBJ2-7
v_gene: TRBV4-1
len: 13
CDR3aa: ASSPGQGAAYEQY

j_gene: TRBJ2-7
v_gene: TRBV7-9
len: 13
CDR3aa: ASSLGFGTGGEQY

j_gene: TRBJ2-1
v_gene: TRBV27
len: 14
CDR3aa: ASSSITSGMGNEQF

j_gene: TRBJ1-5
v_gene: TRBV18
len: 13
CDR3aa: ASSTAASGNQPQH

j_gene: TRBJ2-5
v_gene: TRBV7-2
len: 13
CDR3aa: ASSHNLGGQETQY

j_gene: TRBJ1-3
v_gene: TRBV30
len: 9
CDR3aa: ACSSGNTIY